Below, 11 T cell receptor beta chains from the same sample are listed, as sequenced in a study of STAT5B mutations in CD4+ large granular lymphocyte leukemia. Profiling relied on immunoSEQ multiplex PCR, and the TCRdb table lists in-frame clones only, not all of them. In the table there are over 30,000 clones, 76% of which are singletons. The sample taken for sequencing was CD4+ T cells from blood buffy coats. These receptors all stem from a human donor in good health.

The CDR3: CASSWETGNTIYF. CDR3 nucleotide sequence: TGTGCCAGCAGCTGGGAGACCGGAAACACCATATATTTT. The chain combines TRBV11-3 with TRBJ1-3; D is ambiguous. V lost 4 bases and J 4 bases, leaving 8 bases between the germline ends. The CDR3 consists of 13 residues. Germline V gives CDR1 SGHNT, CDR2 YENEEA. The whole variable domain, filled in from reference TRBV11-3 and TRBJ1-3, reads EAGVVQSPRYKIIEKKQPVAFWCNPISGHNTLYWYLQNLGQGPELLIRYENEEAVDDSQLPKDRFSAERLKGVDSTLKIQPAELGDSAVYLCASSWETGNTIYFGEGSWLTVV.

The rearrangement links TRBV28 to TRBJ2-1, with D unresolved. The CDR3 contains 15 residues. Trimming took 8 bases from V and 0 from J, leaving 14 bases between them. Germline values: CDR1 MDHEN, CDR2 SYDVKM. In DNA form, the CDR3 reads TGTGCCAGCTCAGGATCAAGAAGCTCCTACAATGAGCAGTTCTTC. Its protein product is CASSGSRSSYNEQFF. Combining the CDR3 with reference TRBV28 and TRBJ2-1 gives the whole variable domain DVKVTQSSRYLVKRTGEKVFLECVQDMDHENMFWYRQDPGLGLRLIYFSYDVKMKEKGDIPEGYSVSREKKERFSLILESASTNQTSMYLCASSGSRSSYNEQFFGPGTRLTVL.

The genes are TRBV10-2 and TRBJ2-3; a possible D gene is TRBD1 (5 bases). The CDR3 contains 14 residues. V lost 3 bases and J 6 bases, leaving 13 bases between the germline ends. The germline CDR1 and CDR2 sequences are WSHSY and SAAADI. CDR3 in DNA: TGCGCCAGCAGTGACGTCAGGGTGGGGGATACGCAGTATTTT. Protein: CASSDVRVGDTQYF.

The chain joins TRBV5-1 to TRBJ2-7, with no clear D. CDR1 SGHRS and CDR2 YFSETQ come from the germline V gene. With 0 bases removed from V and 5 bases from J, the gap between germline ends came to 15 bases. There are 15 residues in the CDR3. The CDR3 nucleotides read TGCGCCAGCAGCTTGGTTCCCAGGCAGACCGACGAGCAGTACTTC. Its protein product is CASSLVPRQTDEQYF.

The chain is built from TRBV7-2 and TRBJ2-5; maybe TRBD1 (6 bases). CDR1 and CDR2 (germline): SGHTA, FQGNSA. This CDR3 is built from 14 residues. V was shortened by 5 bases and J by 5 bases, with 15 bases between the two germline ends. The CDR3 protein is CASSLRTDRETQYF. The CDR3 DNA reads as TGTGCCAGCAGCCTAAGGACAGATAGGGAGACCCAGTACTTC.

About this clone itself: Other DNA sequences in the same sample also yield this CDR3. V gene TRBV5-1 combines with J gene TRBJ2-7; D tentatively reads TRBD1 or TRBD2 (7 bases each). Germline CDR1 and CDR2: SGHRS and YFSETQ. The CDR3 spans 15 residues. V was cut by 0 bases and J by 3 bases, with 13 bases left in between. DNA for the CDR3: TGCGCCAGCAGCTTGGCGGGGGGACAGAACTACGAGCAGTACTTC. Encoded protein: CASSLAGGQNYEQYF. Together with reference TRBV5-1 and TRBJ2-7, the CDR3 gives the full variable domain: KAGVTQTPRYLIKTRGQQVTLSCSPISGHRSVSWYQQTPGQGLQFLFEYFSETQRNKGNFPGRFSGRQFSNSRSEMNVSTLELGDSALYLCASSLAGGQNYEQYFGPGTRLTVT.

The rearrangement links TRBV10-3 to TRBJ2-3; 9 bases fit TRBD2. Unmatched junction bases numbered 4, after V lost 6 bases and J lost 0 bases. The CDR3 sequence is 15 residues long. The germline V gene has CDR1 ENHRY and CDR2 SYGVKD. CDR3 coding DNA: TGTGCCATCAGCGGAGCGGGAGGCAGCACAGATACGCAGTATTTT. Translation gives CAISGAGGSTDTQYF.

The chain carries TRBV7-3 and TRBJ1-1, with D maybe TRBD1 (6 bases). There are 15 residues in the CDR3. From germline, CDR1 is SGHTA and CDR2 FQGTGA. Trimming removed 5 bases at V and 3 bases at J, with 16 bases between. As DNA, the CDR3 is TGTGCCAGCAGCCCCACGAGGGGGAGGTACACTGAAGCTTTCTTT. It codes for CASSPTRGRYTEAFF.

V is TRBV29-1 and J is TRBJ2-1; 7 positions match TRBD2. V lost 7 bases, J lost 7 bases, and 13 bases stayed unmatched. The CDR3 has 14 amino acids. CDR1 is SQVTM and CDR2 is ANQGSEA in the germline V gene. The CDR3 protein is CSGESWGGKNEQFF. The CDR3 nucleotides are TGCAGCGGCGAGTCATGGGGGGGAAAAAATGAGCAGTTCTTC.

The rearrangement links TRBV6-1 to TRBJ1-2, with D perhaps TRBD1 (5 bases). Between the trimmed V and J ends, which lost 10 bases and 2 bases, there was a span of 17 bases. The CDR3 totals 14 residues. Germline V CDR1 and CDR2: MNHNS, SASEGT. The DNA for the CDR3 is TGTGCCATACGGGCCGGGGACGCCAACTATGGCTACACCTTC. It codes for CAIRAGDANYGYTF.

The chain links TRBV7-9 to TRBJ1-5; no definite D call. The V gene's germline CDR1 is SEHNR and CDR2 FQNEAQ (reference sequence). The CDR3 loop spans 16 amino acids. V lost 1 base and J lost 0, with 10 bases in between. The CDR3 spells CASSLEAGVSNQPQHF. CDR3 DNA sequence: TGTGCCAGCAGCTTAGAGGCAGGCGTTAGCAATCAGCCCCAGCATTTT.